These 11 T cell receptor beta chains came from one sample sequenced in a study of T cell changes during pregnancy in multiple sclerosis. The repertoire was sequenced with immunoSEQ multiplex PCR; TCRdb's copy has only in-frame clones and lacks some. This table has about 70,000 clones, around 94% appearing once. This sample comprised peripheral blood, obtained before pregnancy. The source is a female donor with multiple sclerosis, enrolled in a pregnancy study.

The gene calls are TRBV6-6 and TRBJ1-5; 7 nucleotides match TRBD1. This CDR3 is built from 16 residues. Germline V CDR1 and CDR2: MNHNY, SVGAGI (reference sequence). V lost 5 bases and J lost 0; bases outside the gene matches: 7. DNA for the CDR3: TGTGCCAGCAGTCATGGGACAGCCCTTAGCAATCAGCCCCAGCATTTT. It encodes CASSHGTALSNQPQHF.

The chain joins TRBV5-1 to TRBJ2-1, with a weak D call TRBD2 (6 bases). The germline CDR1 and CDR2 sequences are SGHRS and YFSETQ. The CDR3 covers 15 residues. Trimming took 0 bases from V and 5 from J, leaving 12 bases between them. Here the CDR3 DNA reads TGCGCCAGCAGCTTGGTTGGAGGGAAAAACAATGAGCAGTTCTTC. Translated: CASSLVGGKNNEQFF.

The chain uses TRBV18 and TRBJ2-1; 7 bases are shared with TRBD2. The germline V gene encodes CDR1 KGHSH and CDR2 LQKENI. Trimming cost V 3 bases and J 6 bases; bases outside gene matches: 8. The CDR3 spans 15 residues. The CDR3 coding sequence is TGTGCCAGCTCACCCTTCGGGCTAGCGGTCAATGAGCAGTTCTTC. Translation: CASSPFGLAVNEQFF.

The gene calls are TRBV29-1 and TRBJ2-7; D is ambiguous. The germline V gene has CDR1 SQVTM and CDR2 ANQGSEA. This CDR3 has 15 amino acids. Trimming took off 2 bases at V and 0 bases at J, with 14 bases between the two ends. CDR3 in DNA: TGCAGCGTTGAAAGGCGGCAGTTGGGCTCCTACGAGCAGTACTTC. The encoded protein is CSVERRQLGSYEQYF.

V usage is TRBV9 and J usage is TRBJ2-1, with D tentatively TRBD2 (5 bases). The germline gives CDR1 SGDLS, CDR2 YYNGEE. The CDR3 has 15 amino acids. The germline V and J ends were trimmed by 0 bases and 6 bases, with 13 bases remaining between them. For the CDR3, the DNA is TGTGCCAGCAGCGTAGGAAGCGGAAAAGGCAATGAGCAGTTCTTC. Protein product: CASSVGSGKGNEQFF.

This chain links TRBV14 with TRBJ2-3; 10 bases match TRBD2. V was pared by 0 bases and J by 3 bases, with 9 bases of the junction left unmatched. The length of the CDR3 is 18 residues. Germline lookup yields CDR1 SGHDN and CDR2 FVKESK. Here the CDR3 DNA reads TGTGCCAGCAGCCAAGATTGGGTCGCTAGCGGGAGTACAGATACGCAGTATTTT. Protein product: CASSQDWVASGSTDTQYF.

The V and J genes are TRBV2 and TRBJ2-3, with a weak D call TRBD1 (5 bases). From germline, CDR1 is SNHLY and CDR2 FYNNEI. CDR3 size: 16 residues. Trimming pared 2 bases from V and 0 bases from J, leaving 12 bases between. The CDR3 coding sequence is TGTGCCAGCAGTGAAAAGGGGCTCGGAAGCACAGATACGCAGTATTTT. Residues: CASSEKGLGSTDTQYF.

The chain employs TRBV27 and TRBJ2-3, with 7 positions matching TRBD1. The CDR3 loop spans 16 amino acids. Germline trimming cut 7 bases from V and 1 base from J; bases unmatched to any gene: 11. CDR1 is MNHEY and CDR2 is SMNVEV in the germline V gene (reference sequence). The CDR3 DNA follows: TGTGCCAGCACCCTAAAATACAGGGGACGCACAGATACGCAGTATTTT. This gives the protein CASTLKYRGRTDTQYF.

The chain couples TRBV7-9 to TRBJ2-2, with D perhaps matching TRBD1 (5 bases). Trimming stripped 6 bases from V and 0 bases from J, with 8 bases between. Germline V gene data show CDR1 as SEHNR and CDR2 as FQNEAQ (reference sequence). The CDR3 is made up of 14 amino acids. CDR3 region: CASSDSSNTGELFF. The CDR3 nucleotides read TGTGCCAGCAGTGACAGCTCGAACACCGGGGAGCTGTTTTTT.

CDR3 sequence reads: CASRKSTGVSYEQYF. CDR3 DNA sequence: TGTGCCAGCAGGAAAAGCACAGGGGTATCCTACGAGCAGTACTTC. V and J are TRBV14 and TRBJ2-7; 7 nucleotides match TRBD1. V lost 6 bases and J lost 1; bases outside the gene matches: 9. The V gene's germline CDR1 is SGHDN and CDR2 FVKESK. This CDR3 spans 15 amino acids.

This clone was counted once. V gene TRBV19 combines with J gene TRBJ2-6; D ambiguous. The germline gives CDR1 LNHDA, CDR2 SQIVND (reference sequence). The CDR3 has 14 amino acids. V was cut by 10 bases and J by 0 bases, with 10 bases left in between. The CDR3 DNA reads as TGTGCCACCAAAACAGTCTCTGGGGCCAACGTCCTGACTTTC. Translating it yields CATKTVSGANVLTF. Full variable domain (outside the CDR3, taken from reference TRBV19 and TRBJ2-6): DGGITQSPKYLFRKEGQNVTLSCEQNLNHDAMYWYRQDPGQGLRLIYYSQIVNDFQKGDIAEGYSVSREKKESFPLTVTSAQKNPTAFYLCATKTVSGANVLTFGAGSRLTVL.